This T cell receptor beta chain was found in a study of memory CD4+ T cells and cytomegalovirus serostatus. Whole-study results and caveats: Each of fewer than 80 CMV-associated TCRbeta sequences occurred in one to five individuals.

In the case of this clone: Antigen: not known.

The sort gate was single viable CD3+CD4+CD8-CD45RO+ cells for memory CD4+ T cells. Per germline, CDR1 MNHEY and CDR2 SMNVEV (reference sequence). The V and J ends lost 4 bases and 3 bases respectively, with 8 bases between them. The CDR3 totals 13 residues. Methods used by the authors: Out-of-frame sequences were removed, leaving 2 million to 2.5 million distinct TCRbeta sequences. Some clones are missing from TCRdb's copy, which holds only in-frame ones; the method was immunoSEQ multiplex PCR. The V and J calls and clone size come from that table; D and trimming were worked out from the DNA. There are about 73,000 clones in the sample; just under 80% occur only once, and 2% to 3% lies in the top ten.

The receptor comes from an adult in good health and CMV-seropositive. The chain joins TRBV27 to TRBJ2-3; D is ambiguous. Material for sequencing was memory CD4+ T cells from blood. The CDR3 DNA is TGTGCCAGCAGTTCGACGGCTACAGATACGCAGTATTTT. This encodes CASSSTATDTQYF.